Below, one TCR beta chain is given with its context. The antigen is not known. Time point here: newly diagnosed GD, antithyroid drugs for less than 3 months. Isolated PBMC RNA provided the starting material for the TCR library. Building the TCR beta libraries relied on iRepertoire HTBI primers, and CDR3 regions underwent Arm-PCR. TCRdb redid the calling of the multiplex PCR reads with MiXCR, one entry per CDR3 protein. The table shows under 800,000 distinct CDR3 sequences, with roughly 15% occurring only once. The sample originates from a study of regulatory T cells in long-lasting Graves disease. Study observations and caveats: Less diverse TCR repertoires were seen in persistent Graves' patients than in newly diagnosed ones.

Germline V gives CDR1 SEHNR, CDR2 FQNEAQ (reference sequence). The CDR3 has 12 amino acids. V was shortened by 2 bases and J by 7 bases, with 8 bases between the two germline ends. This sample was shared with a second study, whose subject was T cells in Graves' hyperthyroidism and ophthalmopathy. That work contributes: Exclusion criteria comprised uncontrolled infection, other autoimmune disease, pregnancy or lactation. Primed by the HTBI set, a first-round RT-PCR was run on the TCR CDR3.

The J gene is TRBJ1-1, the V gene TRBV7-9; the D gene is possibly TRBD1 (5 bases). This clonotype was sampled from a young woman with Graves disease. Here the sequenced sample was peripheral blood mononuclear cells (PBMCs), taken at new diagnosis, from a patient treated with antithyroid drugs. CDR3 sequence: CASSLPGHEAFF. The CDR3 region has the DNA TGTGCCAGCAGCTTACCAGGGCATGAAGCTTTCTTT.